The 7 T cell receptor beta chains below come from one sample, sequenced in a study of T cell responses to AZD1222 COVID-19 vaccine. The repertoire was sequenced with immunoSEQ multiplex PCR; TCRdb's copy has only in-frame clones and lacks some. Of 95,000 to 150,000 clones listed, 89% are singletons. This sample comprised peripheral blood, obtained on day 0 of AZD1222 vaccination. The receptors were gathered from an adult in good health.

This chain connects TRBV5-6 to TRBJ2-7; a weak D match, TRBD2 (5 bases). The CDR3 is 12 amino acids. V lost 2 bases and J 3 bases, leaving 6 bases between the germline ends. The germline gives CDR1 SGHDT, CDR2 YYEEEE. CDR3 amino acids: CASSFGIYEQYF. For the CDR3, the DNA is TGTGCCAGCAGCTTCGGGATCTACGAGCAGTACTTC.

This clone was detected a few times. The genes are TRBV27 and TRBJ1-5; D is ambiguous. The V end was cut by 6 bases, the J end by 1 base, with 7 bases between. Looked up from germline, CDR1 is MNHEY and CDR2 is SMNVEV (reference sequence). The CDR3 spans 13 residues. The CDR3 protein is CASRTGSNQPQHF. The CDR3 coding sequence is TGTGCCAGCAGAACCGGGAGCAATCAGCCCCAGCATTTT.

There are a few counts of this clone. The J gene is TRBJ2-7, the V gene TRBV7-2, with D perhaps assigned TRBD1 or TRBD2 (6 bases each). Between the trimmed V and J ends, which lost 6 bases and 3 bases, there was a span of 12 bases. This CDR3 is built from 13 residues. CDR1 is SGHTA and CDR2 is FQGNSA in the germline V gene. DNA for the CDR3: TGTGCCAGCAGGCTGAGGGGGGACTACGAGCAGTACTTC. As protein: CASRLRGDYEQYF.

The chain employs TRBV5-4 and TRBJ1-6; D ambiguous. In germline, CDR1 is SGHNT, CDR2 YYREEE (reference sequence). V shed 0 bases and J shed 0 bases, with 4 bases lying between them. The CDR3 runs to 15 residues. The CDR3 reads CASSLVGSYNSPLHF. CDR3 sequence (DNA): TGTGCCAGCAGCTTGGTAGGCTCCTATAATTCACCCCTCCACTTT.

The chain uses TRBV12-3 or TRBV12-4 and TRBJ1-6, with D maybe TRBD1 (5 bases). The CDR3 totals 13 residues. V was shortened by 7 bases and J by 10 bases, with 14 bases between the two germline ends. The CDR3 nucleotides read TGTGCCAGCACCCTGACAGTTAGATCACCCCTCCACTTT. This codes for CASTLTVRSPLHF.

The J gene is TRBJ2-1, the V gene TRBV11-2; possibly TRBD2 for D (5 bases). The CDR3 spans 15 residues. The V gene's germline CDR1 is SGHAT and CDR2 FQNNGV. The V gene lost 0 bases and the J gene lost 9 bases, with 15 bases spanning the gap. CDR3 sequence (DNA): TGTGCCAGCAGCTTAGATGGGCTACTAGTTGCTGAGCAGTTCTTC. The encoded protein is CASSLDGLLVAEQFF. Full variable domain (rest looked up from reference TRBV11-2 and TRBJ2-1): EAGVAQSPRYKIIEKRQSVAFWCNPISGHATLYWYQQILGQGPKLLIQFQNNGVVDDSQLPKDRFSAERLKGVDSTLKIQPAKLEDSAVYLCASSLDGLLVAEQFFGPGTRLTVL.

This chain uses TRBV27 with TRBJ1-5; a weak D match, TRBD1 (6 bases). CDR1 is MNHEY, CDR2 SMNVEV, per germline (reference sequence). Trimming removed 3 bases at V and 6 bases at J, with 15 bases between. The length of the CDR3 is 15 residues. The CDR3 region has the DNA TGTGCCAGCAGTTTCAACAGGGCCCAGGGTCAGCCCCAGCATTTT. It codes for CASSFNRAQGQPQHF.